These T cell receptor beta chains were read from a single sample in a study of hypomethylating agent response in myelodysplastic syndrome. Using immunoSEQ multiplex PCR, the repertoire was profiled, and TCRdb retains in-frame clones only, with some absent. The table has several thousand clones, about 80% seen once. The sample was bone marrow, taken before or after starting hypomethylating agent treatment for myelodysplastic syndrome (not recorded which). The receptors come from a human donor with myelodysplastic syndrome. The CDR3 runs from the conserved cysteine through the conserved F or W. A D gene is named only where the DNA matches it firmly. Clone size is shown for a subset of rows, as once, few, many or a class of expanded clone.

TRBJ1-5 | NA | NA | TRBV28 | TGTGCCAGCAGTTTGCCCGGCCAGCCCCAGCATTTT | CASSLPGQPQHF
TRBJ1-6 | NA | few | TRBV19 | TGTGCCAGTAGTATGGGACCTGATAATTCACCCCTCCACTTT | CASSMGPDNSPLHF
TRBJ1-3 | NA | NA | TRBV7-9 | TGTGCCAGCAGCTTGGCCGTACTTGGGTGGAACACCATATATTTT | CASSLAVLGWNTIYF
TRBJ2-7 | TRBD2 | NA | TRBV27 | TGTGCCAGCAGTTTAAGCGGGGGGGCGTCAGAGCAGTACTTC | CASSLSGGASEQYF
TRBJ2-1 | TRBD2 | NA | TRBV6-5 | TGTGCCAGCAGTTACTGGCGGGGGGGGTACAATGAGCAGTTCTTC | CASSYWRGGYNEQFF
TRBJ2-7 | NA | NA | TRBV20-1 | TGCAGTGCCGCCGAAGAGGGGAAGTACTTC | CSAAEEGKYF
TRBJ2-1 | NA | few | TRBV11-2 | TGTGCCAGCAGCCCCCGAAAGTTCGAGCAGTTCTTC | CASSPRKFEQFF
TRBJ2-2 | TRBD1 | few | TRBV2 | TGTGCCAGCAGAAGGGACAGGGACACCGGGGAGCTGTTTTTT | CASRRDRDTGELFF
TRBJ2-5 | NA | few | TRBV5-4 | TGTGCCAGCAGCTTGGCACTAGCAGATCAAGAGACCCAGTACTTC | CASSLALADQETQYF
TRBJ2-5 | NA | NA | TRBV21-1 | TGTGCCAGCAGCAAAGTAACAGGGGAACGAGAGACCCAGTACTTC | CASSKVTGERETQYF
TRBJ1-3 | NA | NA | TRBV9 | TGTGCCAGCAGCCCCCTTGCCTCTGGAAACACCATATATTTT | CASSPLASGNTIYF
TRBJ1-6 | NA | NA | TRBV5-6 | TGTGCCAGCAGCTTGGCCGCGGGTTCGAGCTCCTATAATTCACCCCTCCACTTT | CASSLAAGSSSYNSPLHF
TRBJ1-2 | NA | NA | TRBV6-1 | TGTGCCAGCAGTGAAGTCCCAGGGGCCTTTTATGGCTACACCTTC | CASSEVPGAFYGYTF
TRBJ1-2 | NA | NA | TRBV6-5 | TGTGCCAGCAGGCAGACAGCTAACTATGGCTACACCTTC | CASRQTANYGYTF
TRBJ2-5 | NA | NA | TRBV5-1 | TGCGCCAGCAGCTTGAACGCGGTCGCCCGGGAGACCCAGTACTTC | CASSLNAVARETQYF
TRBJ1-2 | NA | NA | TRBV6-1 | TGTGCCAGCAGATCAAAGGGGGGGATAGATGGCTACACCTTC | CASRSKGGIDGYTF
TRBJ2-7 | NA | few | TRBV18 | TGTGCCAGCTCACTAGTGGGGCGACAGAGCTCCTACGAGCAGTACTTC | CASSLVGRQSSYEQYF
TRBJ1-6 | TRBD1 | NA | TRBV7-8 | TGTGCCAGCAGCCTGGGACAGGGGTACGGTAATTCACCCCTCCACTTT | CASSLGQGYGNSPLHF
TRBJ2-7 | NA | NA | TRBV5-1 | TGCGCCAGCAGCTTGGGGGGGGCGAGCAACGAGCAGTACTTC | CASSLGGASNEQYF
TRBJ2-5 | TRBD2 | NA | TRBV19 | TGTGCCAGTAGTTCCACGGTTAGCGGGGGGGCCAGGGAGACCCAGTACTTC | CASSSTVSGGARETQYF
TRBJ2-2 | NA | NA | TRBV2 | TGTGCCAGCAAAGGGACGGTGAACACCGGGGAGCTGTTTTTT | CASKGTVNTGELFF
TRBJ1-6 | TRBD1 | NA | TRBV6-6 | TGTGCCACCTTGATAACAGGGGGTTCACCCCTCCACTTT | CATLITGGSPLHF
TRBJ1-1 | NA | NA | TRBV18 | TGTGCCAGCTCACCTGGGATGAACACTGAAGCTTTCTTT | CASSPGMNTEAFF
TRBJ2-5 | NA | NA | TRBV5-1 | TGCGCCAGCAGCTTGGACCAAGAGACCCAGTACTTC | CASSLDQETQYF
TRBJ2-2 | NA | once | TRBV9 | TGTGCCAGCAGTCGGACTATGAACACCGGGGAGCTGTTTTTT | CASSRTMNTGELFF
TRBJ2-7 | NA | NA | TRBV11-2 | TGTGCCAGCAGCTTGGGAGGGGGGTACGAGCAGTACTTC | CASSLGGGYEQYF
TRBJ1-6 | TRBD1 | NA | TRBV25-1 | TGTGCCAGCAGCGACAGGGCTTCACCCCTCCACTTT | CASSDRASPLHF
TRBJ2-5 | NA | NA | TRBV19 | TGTGCCAGTAGTTTATCCCTTGGGGAGACCCAGTACTTC | CASSLSLGETQYF
TRBJ1-1 | NA | NA | TRBV2 | TGTGCCAGCAGTGAAACGTTTAACACTGAAGCTTTCTTT | CASSETFNTEAFF
TRBJ2-7 | TRBD2 | few | TRBV10-1 | TGCGCCGGGATACCGGGACTAGACGGCTACGAGCAGTACTTC | CAGIPGLDGYEQYF
TRBJ1-3 | NA | NA | TRBV7-9 | TGTGCCAGCAGCTTAGGAGCGGGCTCTGGAAACACCATATATTTT | CASSLGAGSGNTIYF
TRBJ1-5 | TRBD1 | once | TRBV2 | TGTGCCAACCTGCCTGAGGGACAGGGACGTTTCTATAGCAATCAGCCCCAGCATTTT | CANLPEGQGRFYSNQPQHF
TRBJ2-3 | NA | medium-sized | TRBV9 | TGTGCCAGCAGCGAAGCAGATACGCAGTATTTT | CASSEADTQYF
TRBJ1-4 | TRBD1 | NA | TRBV7-9 | TGTGCCAGCAGCTTAAGGACAGGGAATGAAAAACTGTTTTTT | CASSLRTGNEKLFF
TRBJ2-7 | TRBD1 | NA | TRBV5-1 | TGCGCCAGCAGCCCGGACAGGCGAAGCTCCTACGAGCAGTACTTC | CASSPDRRSSYEQYF
TRBJ2-3 | TRBD2 | NA | TRBV11-2 | TGTGCCAGCAGCCCCAGACTAGCGGGGGTTGAGGCAGATACGCAGTATTTT | CASSPRLAGVEADTQYF
TRBJ2-7 | NA | NA | TRBV11-1 | TGTGCCAGCAGCTTAGCACCTGGACAGATCTACGAGCAGTACTTC | CASSLAPGQIYEQYF
TRBJ2-1 | TRBD2 | NA | TRBV4-3 | TGCGCCAGCAGCCAAGTTGGACTAGCGGACAATGAGCAGTTCTTC | CASSQVGLADNEQFF
TRBJ2-1 | NA | NA | TRBV4-3 | TGCGCCAGCAGCCAAGATCTGGGGCGTAAGGACAATGAGCAGTTCTTC | CASSQDLGRKDNEQFF
TRBJ2-2 | NA | once | TRBV7-2 | TGTGCCAGCAGCTTAGATGGGGGGTCCGGGGAGCTGTTTTTT | CASSLDGGSGELFF
TRBJ2-2 | TRBD2 | NA | TRBV7-9 | TGTGCCAGCAGCTTAGGCGGGGGGGCCGCCGGGGAGCTGTTTTTT | CASSLGGGAAGELFF
TRBJ1-1 | NA | NA | TRBV13 | TGTGCCAGCACCCCCAATCCGATGAACACTGAAGCTTTCTTT | CASTPNPMNTEAFF
TRBJ1-4 | TRBD1 | few | TRBV19 | TGTGCCAGTAGTAGACAGGGCGCCAATGAAAAACTGTTTTTT | CASSRQGANEKLFF
TRBJ2-7 | TRBD1 | NA | TRBV11-3 | TGTGCCAGCAGCTCCTTGACAGGGGGCGGGTACGAGCAGTACTTC | CASSSLTGGGYEQYF
TRBJ1-2 | TRBD1 | NA | TRBV2 | TGTGCCAGCAGGGAAACAGGGGAAGGCTACACCTTC | CASRETGEGYTF
TRBJ2-1 | NA | NA | TRBV5-5 | TGTGCCAGCAGCTTCACCCTTGAGGGCCGCAATGAGCAGTTCTTC | CASSFTLEGRNEQFF
TRBJ2-7 | TRBD2 | NA | TRBV5-1 | TGCGCCAGCAGCGAGACTAGCGGGGGGACCGAACTAAACGAGCAGTACTTC | CASSETSGGTELNEQYF
TRBJ2-2 | TRBD1 | NA | TRBV6-5 | TGTGCCAGTGATAGGACAGGATATAGCGGGGAGCTGTTTTTT | CASDRTGYSGELFF
TRBJ2-3 | NA | NA | TRBV7-2 | TGTGCCAGCAGTCAACGGACGACTTCTACGCAGTATTTT | CASSQRTTSTQYF
TRBJ1-3 | NA | few | TRBV10-3 | TGTGCCATCAGTGGGGAGTATAACTCTGGAAACACCATATATTTT | CAISGEYNSGNTIYF
TRBJ2-3 | NA | NA | TRBV7-2 | TGTGCCAGCAGCTTAAACATTCGGACACAGTATTTT | CASSLNIRTQYF
TRBJ1-2 | NA | NA | TRBV25-1 | TGTGCCAGCGGGGAGGTCGGAGTTTACTATGGCTACACCTTC | CASGEVGVYYGYTF
TRBJ2-1 | TRBD2 | NA | TRBV27 | TGTGCCAGCAGTCCCCGGGGTAGCGGGGGGGGGAATGAGCAGTTCTTC | CASSPRGSGGGNEQFF
TRBJ2-3 | NA | NA | TRBV2 | TGTGCCAGCAGACCTTTGACATTCGGAACAGATACGCAGTATTTT | CASRPLTFGTDTQYF